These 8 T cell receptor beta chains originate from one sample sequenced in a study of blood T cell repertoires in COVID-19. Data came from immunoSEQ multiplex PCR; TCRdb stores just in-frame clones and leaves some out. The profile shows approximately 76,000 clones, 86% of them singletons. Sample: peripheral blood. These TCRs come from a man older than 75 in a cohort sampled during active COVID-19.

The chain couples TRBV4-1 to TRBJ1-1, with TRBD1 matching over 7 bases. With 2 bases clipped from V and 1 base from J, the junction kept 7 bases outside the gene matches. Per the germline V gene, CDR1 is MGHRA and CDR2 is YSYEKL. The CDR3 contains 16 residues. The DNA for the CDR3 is TGCGCCAGCAGCCAACACTTTGGGACAGCGAACACTGAAGCTTTCTTT. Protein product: CASSQHFGTANTEAFF.

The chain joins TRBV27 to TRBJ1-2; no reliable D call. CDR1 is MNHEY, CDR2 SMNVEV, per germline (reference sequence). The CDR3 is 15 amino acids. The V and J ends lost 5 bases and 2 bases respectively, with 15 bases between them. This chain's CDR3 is CASSPRHTANYGYTF. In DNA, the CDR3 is TGTGCCAGCAGTCCACGACACACGGCAAACTATGGCTACACCTTC.

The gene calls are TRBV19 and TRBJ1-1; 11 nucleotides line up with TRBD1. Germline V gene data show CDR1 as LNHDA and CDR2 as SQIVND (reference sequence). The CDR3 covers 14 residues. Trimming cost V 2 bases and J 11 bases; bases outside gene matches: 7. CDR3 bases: TGTGCCAGTAGTATAAAGGGACAGGGGGATTCCGCTTTCTTT. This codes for CASSIKGQGDSAFF.

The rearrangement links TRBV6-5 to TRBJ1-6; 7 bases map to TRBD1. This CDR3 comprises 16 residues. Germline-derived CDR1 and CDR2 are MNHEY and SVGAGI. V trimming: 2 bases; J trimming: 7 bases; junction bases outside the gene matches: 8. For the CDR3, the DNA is TGTGCCAGCAGTTACAGGGGGCAAGGGGGCAATTCACCCCTCCACTTT. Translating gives CASSYRGQGGNSPLHF.

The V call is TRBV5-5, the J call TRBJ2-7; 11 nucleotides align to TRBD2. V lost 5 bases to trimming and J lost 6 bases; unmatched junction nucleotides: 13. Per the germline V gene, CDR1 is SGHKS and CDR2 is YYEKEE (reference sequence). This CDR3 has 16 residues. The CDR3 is CASRPEPGLAVVEQYF. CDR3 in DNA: TGTGCCAGCAGGCCCGAACCGGGACTAGCGGTGGTCGAGCAGTACTTC.

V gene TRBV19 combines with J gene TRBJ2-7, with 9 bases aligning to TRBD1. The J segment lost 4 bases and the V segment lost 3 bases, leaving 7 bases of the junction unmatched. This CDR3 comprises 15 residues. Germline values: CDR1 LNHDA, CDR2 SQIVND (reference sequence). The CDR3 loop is CASSMGTGRSYEQYF. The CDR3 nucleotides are TGTGCCAGTAGTATGGGGACAGGGAGAAGTTACGAGCAGTACTTC.

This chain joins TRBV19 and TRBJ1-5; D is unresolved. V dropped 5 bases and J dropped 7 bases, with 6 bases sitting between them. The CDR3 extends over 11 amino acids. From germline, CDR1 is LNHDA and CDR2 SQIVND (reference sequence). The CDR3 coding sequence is TGTGCCAGTAGTTCGGGGCAGCCCCAGCATTTT. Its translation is CASSSGQPQHF.

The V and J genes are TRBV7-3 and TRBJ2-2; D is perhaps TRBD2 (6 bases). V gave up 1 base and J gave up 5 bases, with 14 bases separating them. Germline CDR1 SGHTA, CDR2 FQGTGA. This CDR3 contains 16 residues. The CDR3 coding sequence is TGTGCCAGCAGCTTAAATACGGCGGGGTCTACCGGGGAGCTGTTTTTT. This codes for CASSLNTAGSTGELFF.